This TCR beta chain stems from a study of T cell responses to AZD1222 COVID-19 vaccine. The study, taken as a whole, reports: The peak T cell response came first, and repertoires were sampled only after it. Donors in the cohort were predominantly white British and more often female, and clonal diversity was possibly underestimated. At 160-218 and 743-854, vaccine-associated CD4 TCRs were dominant, and they spanned spike.

Sequencing was performed with immunoSEQ multiplex PCR; in TCRdb, only in-frame clones are kept and a portion is missing. The sample comprises more than 110,000 clones, 93% of which are singletons, and roughly 9% rests with the top ten. The CDR3 consists of 14 residues. CDR1 is SEHNR and CDR2 is FQNEAQ in the germline V gene (reference sequence). Deletions cut 1 base from V and 1 base from J, with 7 bases between. Of note for this clone: The antigen is undetermined.

The specimen comprised peripheral blood, sampled on day 0 of AZD1222 vaccination. The chain couples TRBV7-9 to TRBJ1-2, with D hard to call. The TCR sequence derives from an adult in good health. This CDR3 is CASSLVPSNYGYTF. CDR3 bases: TGTGCCAGCAGCTTAGTTCCGAGTAACTATGGCTACACCTTC. The full variable domain, rest sourced from reference TRBV7-9 and TRBJ1-2, is DTGVSQNPRHKITKRGQNVTFRCDPISEHNRLYWYRQTLGQGPEFLTYFQNEAQLEKSRLLSDRFSAERPKGSFSTLEIQRTEQGDSAMYLCASSLVPSNYGYTFGSGTRLTVV.